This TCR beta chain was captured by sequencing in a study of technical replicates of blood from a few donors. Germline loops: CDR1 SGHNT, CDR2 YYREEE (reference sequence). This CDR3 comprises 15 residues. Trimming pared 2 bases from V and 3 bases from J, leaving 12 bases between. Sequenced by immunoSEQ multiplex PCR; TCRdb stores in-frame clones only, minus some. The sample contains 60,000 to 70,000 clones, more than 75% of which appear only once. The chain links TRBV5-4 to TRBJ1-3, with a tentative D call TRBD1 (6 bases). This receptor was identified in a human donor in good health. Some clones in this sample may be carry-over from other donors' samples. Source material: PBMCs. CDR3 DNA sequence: TGTGCCAGCAGCTTAGGGGGATCTAGTGGAAACACCATATATTTT. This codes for CASSLGGSSGNTIYF.